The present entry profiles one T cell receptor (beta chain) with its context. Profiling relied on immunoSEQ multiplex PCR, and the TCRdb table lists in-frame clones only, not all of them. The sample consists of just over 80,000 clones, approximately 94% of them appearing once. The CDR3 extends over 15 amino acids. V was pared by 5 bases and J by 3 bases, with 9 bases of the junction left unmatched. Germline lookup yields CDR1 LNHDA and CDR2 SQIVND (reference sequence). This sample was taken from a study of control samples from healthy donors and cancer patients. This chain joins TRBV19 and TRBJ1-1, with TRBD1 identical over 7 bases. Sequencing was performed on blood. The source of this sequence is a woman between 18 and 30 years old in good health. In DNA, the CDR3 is TGTGCCAGTAGTGAACTCAGGGGGACGTACACTGAAGCTTTCTTT. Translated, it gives CASSELRGTYTEAFF.